What follows describes a single T cell receptor (beta chain). Its antigen is undetermined. This CDR3 comprises 16 residues. In germline, CDR1 is MGHDK, CDR2 SYGVNS. V shed 2 bases and J 3 bases; nucleotides not matched to a gene: 6. Researchers ran the PCR with 60 Vbeta and 13 Jbeta primers. Method: immunoSEQ multiplex PCR; TCRdb's copy keeps in-frame clones and lacks some. The profile shows more than 85,000 clones, more than 60% of them singletons. This record belongs to a study of cytomegalovirus exposure and HLA in healthy donors. Study-level points and caveats: There were some public TCRs occurring in many donors, but most TCR sequences were rare.

The specimen sequenced was PBMCs. The sequence came from a boy aged 5-17 years in good health and CMV-seronegative. V usage is TRBV25-1 and J usage is TRBJ2-5; 10 nucleotides agree with TRBD1. The CDR3 DNA sequence: TGTGCCAGCAGTGAAGCGGGACAGGGGAGGAAAGAGACCCAGTACTTC. This gives the protein CASSEAGQGRKETQYF. Full variable domain (rest looked up from reference TRBV25-1 and TRBJ2-5): EADIYQTPRYLVIGTGKKITLECSQTMGHDKMYWYQQDPGMELHLIHYSYGVNSTEKGDLSSESTVSRIRTEHFPLTLESARPSHTSQYLCASSEAGQGRKETQYFGPGTRLLVL.